Presented here are 32 T cell receptor beta chains from one specimen sequenced in a study of beta chain features in type 1 diabetes. All of the isolated RNA was reverse transcribed, so expressed TCRB transcripts were sequenced. Libraries were prepared by immunoSEQ multiplex PCR; TCRdb keeps only in-frame clonotypes and omits some of them. The data hold 400,000 to 500,000 clones, with approximately 13% observed a single time. The specimen was naive CD4+ T cells from blood. The receptors derive from a man aged 25-45 years in good health.

This clone was detected only a few times. The J gene is TRBJ2-7, the V gene TRBV18, with D perhaps assigned TRBD1 or TRBD2 (7 bases each). CDR3 length equals 13 residues. Trimming shortened V by 4 bases and J by 7 bases, and 14 bases separated the two germline ends. Germline CDR1 is KGHSH and CDR2 is LQKENI. CDR3 bases: TGTGCCAGCTCACGTAACAGGGGAGGGGAGCAGTACTTC. Protein: CASSRNRGGEQYF.

This clone turned up a few times. Other nucleotide sequences in the sample specify the same CDR3. The chain uses TRBV9 and TRBJ2-1; perhaps TRBD1 as D (5 bases). The CDR3 is made up of 14 amino acids. Trimming took 0 bases from V and 4 from J, leaving 8 bases between them. Germline CDR1 reads SGDLS; CDR2 reads YYNGEE. The chain's CDR3 is CASSVASGYNEQFF. CDR3 in DNA: TGTGCCAGCAGCGTAGCGTCAGGGTACAATGAGCAGTTCTTC.

This clone was found a few times. The V call is TRBV7-2, the J call TRBJ2-1, with D perhaps TRBD1 or TRBD2 (5 bases each). Per the germline V gene, CDR1 is SGHTA and CDR2 is FQGNSA. Trimming left V 5 bases short and J 0 bases short, with 11 bases between. The CDR3 runs 15 residues. The CDR3 coding sequence is TGTGCCAGCAGCCCCCGGGACCGCTCCTACAATGAGCAGTTCTTC. Translation gives CASSPRDRSYNEQFF.

V gene TRBV13 combines with J gene TRBJ2-4; no firm D call. The CDR3 is 16 residues long. Per the germline V gene, CDR1 is PRHDT and CDR2 is FYEKMQ (reference sequence). Trimming shortened V by 1 base and J by 3 bases, and 13 bases separated the two germline ends. CDR3 region: CASSLVGRLGKNIQYF. DNA for the CDR3: TGTGCCAGCAGCTTAGTAGGCCGTCTTGGCAAAAACATTCAGTACTTC.

This clone has a handful of counts. This chain connects TRBV7-9 to TRBJ1-1, with D unclear. CDR3 length equals 13 residues. Germline values: CDR1 SEHNR, CDR2 FQNEAQ (reference sequence). V shed 1 base and J shed 9 bases, with 12 bases lying between them. CDR3 coding DNA: TGTGCCAGCAGCTTAGGGGGAGCCCGTCAAGCTTTCTTT. Its translation: CASSLGGARQAFF.

J is TRBJ2-7 and V is TRBV27; maybe TRBD1 (6 bases). Trimming cost V 6 bases and J 6 bases, with 12 bases left between them. The CDR3 runs 12 residues. Germline CDR1 and CDR2: MNHEY and SMNVEV (reference sequence). This CDR3 reads CASRRETGEQYF. Written as DNA, the CDR3 is TGTGCCAGCAGGAGAGAGACAGGCGAGCAGTACTTC.

This clone was recorded many times. The V call is TRBV10-3, the J call TRBJ2-1, with D tentatively TRBD2 (6 bases). Germline V gene data show CDR1 as ENHRY and CDR2 as SYGVKD. This CDR3 is 13 amino acids long. Trimming took off 7 bases at V and 3 bases at J, with 10 bases between the two ends. The CDR3 DNA reads TGTGCCATCAAGGCTAGCGTCTACAATGAGCAGTTCTTC. As protein: CAIKASVYNEQFF.

This clone was found a few times. The chain has TRBV5-1 and TRBJ2-1; no clear D. There are 15 residues in the CDR3. Germline values: CDR1 SGHRS, CDR2 YFSETQ. Trimming left V 0 bases short and J 7 bases short, with 14 bases between. The CDR3 region is CASSLASGRLNEQFF. The DNA for the CDR3 is TGCGCCAGCAGCTTGGCCTCAGGACGCCTTAATGAGCAGTTCTTC.

This chain uses TRBV18 with TRBJ1-3; D not certain. Germline V gives CDR1 KGHSH, CDR2 LQKENI. Trimming removed 3 bases at V and 0 bases at J, with 15 bases between. This CDR3 comprises 17 residues. The CDR3 is CASSPEVIASSGNTIYF. The CDR3 DNA follows: TGTGCCAGCTCACCTGAGGTTATTGCTTCCTCTGGAAACACCATATATTTT.

The chain carries TRBV7-3 and TRBJ2-3, with D hard to call. Germline-derived CDR1 and CDR2 are SGHTA and FQGTGA. V was trimmed by 2 bases and J by 6 bases, leaving 12 bases between them. The CDR3 spans 14 residues. The CDR3 nucleotides read TGTGCCAGCAGCTTAGATCCCGCCGGGGATACGCAGTATTTT. Protein sequence: CASSLDPAGDTQYF.

V and J are TRBV7-2 and TRBJ2-5; tentatively, D is TRBD1 or TRBD2 (6 bases each). Germline values: CDR1 SGHTA, CDR2 FQGNSA. This CDR3 comprises 16 residues. Trimming removed 4 bases from V and 4 bases from J, with 19 bases in between. In nucleotides, the CDR3 is TGTGCCAGCAGCTCCAACTCCGGGGGCTTGGGAGAGACCCAGTACTTC. Translation: CASSSNSGGLGETQYF.

This chain links TRBV29-1 with TRBJ1-1; D is possibly TRBD1 (5 bases). There are 13 residues in the CDR3. V was trimmed by 7 bases and J by 4 bases, leaving 16 bases between them. Germline V CDR1 and CDR2: SQVTM, ANQGSEA. This chain's CDR3 is CSAGPGMSTEAFF. The DNA for the CDR3 is TGCAGCGCCGGGCCAGGGATGAGCACTGAAGCTTTCTTT.

Note on this clone: A read error may account for a junction end that differs from germline. This chain joins TRBV7-7 and TRBJ2-5; unclear D gene. Germline V gives CDR1 SSHAT, CDR2 FNYEAQ (reference sequence). The CDR3 runs to 13 residues. CDR3 DNA: TGTGCTAGCAGCACTCTAGTCCAAGAGACCCAGTACTTC. This sequence encodes CASSTLVQETQYF.

The CDR3 protein is CASSHTTGGDGYTF. Written as DNA, the CDR3 is TGTGCCAGCTCACATACAACAGGAGGAGATGGCTACACCTTC. V is TRBV18 and J is TRBJ1-2; D is possibly TRBD1 (5 bases). This CDR3 comprises 14 residues. CDR1 is KGHSH, CDR2 LQKENI, per germline. V dropped 4 bases and J dropped 6 bases, with 15 bases sitting between them.

The chain couples TRBV5-1 to TRBJ2-1; no clear D gene. CDR3 length: 13 residues. Germline-derived CDR1 and CDR2 are SGHRS and YFSETQ. With 0 bases removed from V and 6 bases from J, the gap between germline ends came to 7 bases. The CDR3 reads CASSLVTPNEQFF. In nucleotides, the CDR3 is TGCGCCAGCAGCTTGGTGACTCCCAATGAGCAGTTCTTC.

V gene TRBV2 combines with J gene TRBJ1-6; 8 bases line up with TRBD1. V was clipped by 6 bases and J by 10 bases; unmatched bases: 5. Germline CDR1 and CDR2: SNHLY and FYNNEI. The CDR3 spans 13 residues. The CDR3 nucleotides are TGTGCCAGCAGCGGACAGGGCAGGTCACCCCTCCACTTT. Amino acids: CASSGQGRSPLHF.

V gene TRBV28 combines with J gene TRBJ2-3; D tentatively fits TRBD1 or TRBD2 (10 bases each). The CDR3 spans 21 residues. CDR1 is MDHEN and CDR2 is SYDVKM in the germline V gene. With 2 bases removed from V and 1 base from J, the gap between germline ends came to 28 bases. DNA for the CDR3: TGTGCCAGCAGTTTACGCCGGGACAGGGGCCGACTAGCGGGTGGCACAGATACGCAGTATTTT. As protein: CASSLRRDRGRLAGGTDTQYF.

This clone was seen more than once but under ten times. This chain links TRBV27 with TRBJ2-3; maybe TRBD1 (6 bases). Germline V CDR1 and CDR2: MNHEY, SMNVEV (reference sequence). The CDR3 length is 14 residues. V gave up 2 bases and J gave up 3 bases, with 9 bases separating them. The CDR3 loop reads CASSLNRVTDTQYF. The CDR3 DNA follows: TGTGCCAGCAGTTTAAACAGGGTAACAGATACGCAGTATTTT.

CDR3 DNA: TGTGCCAGCAGCTTCCGAGGGGTTAGTGACACCGGGGAGCTGTTTTTT. Its protein product is CASSFRGVSDTGELFF. The chain recombines TRBV11-2 with TRBJ2-2; D could derive from TRBD1 or TRBD2 (5 bases each). Per the germline V gene, CDR1 is SGHAT and CDR2 is FQNNGV. Trimming shortened V by 3 bases and J by 3 bases, and 14 bases separated the two germline ends. This CDR3 is built from 16 residues.

This clone was seen a few times. Written as DNA, the CDR3 is TGCGCCAGCAGTCCTAACTGGACAGGTGGACGGGCAACTAATGAAAAACTGTTTTTT. Encoded protein: CASSPNWTGGRATNEKLFF. V gene TRBV23-1 combines with J gene TRBJ1-4; 7 positions agree with TRBD1. TRBV23-1 is flagged as an ORF with uncertain function. The CDR3 contains 19 residues. Trimming at V came to 4 bases and at J to 0 bases, leaving 14 bases not matched to a gene.

V gene TRBV4-3 combines with J gene TRBJ2-5; 9 nucleotides align to TRBD1. Germline-derived CDR1 and CDR2 are LGHNA and YSLEER. The CDR3 is 15 residues long. The J segment lost 0 bases and the V segment lost 8 bases, leaving 7 bases of the junction unmatched. This CDR3 is CASSRGTGYQETQYF. In DNA form, the CDR3 reads TGCGCCAGCTCTCGCGGGACAGGGTACCAAGAGACCCAGTACTTC.

The genes are TRBV19 and TRBJ2-1; D is unresolved. Trimming left V 3 bases short and J 2 bases short, with 8 bases between. CDR1 LNHDA and CDR2 SQIVND come from the germline V gene (reference sequence). This CDR3 is 14 amino acids long. For the CDR3, the DNA is TGTGCCAGTAGTATCTTCAGACCCTACAATGAGCAGTTCTTC. Translating gives CASSIFRPYNEQFF. Based on the CDR3 plus reference TRBV19 and TRBJ2-1, the full variable domain is DGGITQSPKYLFRKEGQNVTLSCEQNLNHDAMYWYRQDPGQGLRLIYYSQIVNDFQKGDIAEGYSVSREKKESFPLTVTSAQKNPTAFYLCASSIFRPYNEQFFGPGTRLTVL.

The table lists this clone with a few counts. The chain joins TRBV30 to TRBJ2-3; 15 bases line up with TRBD2. The ends lost 5 bases at V and 5 bases at J; junction bases unmatched: 8. This CDR3 comprises 16 residues. From germline, CDR1 is GTSNPN and CDR2 SVGIG (reference sequence). The DNA for the CDR3 is TGTGCCTGGGGGAAGGGACTAGCGGGAGGCGGAGATACGCAGTATTTT. As protein: CAWGKGLAGGGDTQYF.

This clone showed up just a few times. The V gene is TRBV11-3, the J gene TRBJ2-3; 8 bases are a match to TRBD1. The V segment lost 5 bases and the J segment 1 base; nucleotides outside the gene matches: 8. The CDR3 spans 16 residues. Germline loops: CDR1 SGHNT, CDR2 YENEEA. The CDR3 coding sequence is TGTGCCAGCAGCCTAGGACAGGGTTCGGGCACAGATACGCAGTATTTT. Translation gives CASSLGQGSGTDTQYF.

This clone showed up just a few times. This same CDR3 is encoded by further DNA sequences in the sample. The chain carries TRBV29-1 and TRBJ2-6; D remains unclear. The CDR3 has 13 amino acids. Deletions cut 5 bases from V and 0 bases from J, with 5 bases between. The germline gives CDR1 SQVTM, CDR2 ANQGSEA. As DNA, the CDR3 is TGCAGCGTTCAAGCCTCTGGGGCCAACGTCCTGACTTTC. Translated: CSVQASGANVLTF.

The chain uses TRBV7-2 and TRBJ1-1; the D is unclear. This CDR3 has 13 residues. Trimming removed 6 bases at V and 5 bases at J, with 13 bases between. Germline V lookup: CDR1 SGHTA, CDR2 FQGNSA. CDR3 sequence: CASSFVWGTEAFF. In DNA, the CDR3 is TGTGCCAGCAGTTTTGTTTGGGGAACTGAAGCTTTCTTT.

The chain employs TRBV9 and TRBJ2-1, with D perhaps matching TRBD1 (6 bases). Trimming took off 0 bases at V and 5 bases at J, with 9 bases between the two ends. CDR1 SGDLS and CDR2 YYNGEE come from the germline V gene. This CDR3 spans 14 amino acids. CDR3 sequence (DNA): TGTGCCAGCAGCGTAGGATGGACAGACAATGAGCAGTTCTTC. Translated: CASSVGWTDNEQFF.

This chain connects TRBV27 to TRBJ2-7; D is perhaps TRBD2 (5 bases). Per germline, CDR1 MNHEY and CDR2 SMNVEV (reference sequence). The V end lost 1 base, the J end lost 6 bases, and 7 bases lay between the germline ends. The CDR3 totals 12 residues. The CDR3: CASSLYGVEQYF. The CDR3 DNA is TGTGCCAGCAGTTTATACGGGGTCGAGCAGTACTTC.

This clone has more than one count but fewer than ten. The chain combines TRBV7-8 with TRBJ2-7, with 16 nucleotides matching TRBD2. The length of the CDR3 is 16 residues. Germline V gene lookup returns CDR1 SGHVS and CDR2 FQNEAQ. The V segment lost 1 base and the J segment 7 bases; nucleotides outside the gene matches: 4. The CDR3 DNA reads as TGTGCCAGCAGCTTAGACGGGACTAGCGGGAGGGGAGAGCAGTACGTC. The encoded protein is CASSLDGTSGRGEQYV.

There are a few counts of this clone. The genes are TRBV30 and TRBJ2-4; D not resolved. The V end lost 0 bases, the J end lost 5 bases, and 11 bases lay between the germline ends. This CDR3 is built from 14 residues. Germline CDR1 is GTSNPN and CDR2 is SVGIG (reference sequence). CDR3 bases: TGTGCCTGGAGTGTAAGGTCCCTGGAAAACATTCAGTACTTC. Protein: CAWSVRSLENIQYF. The full variable domain, in which reference TRBV30 and TRBJ2-4 provide the parts outside the CDR3, is SQTIHQWPATLVQPVGSPLSLECTVEGTSNPNLYWYRQAAGRGLQLLFYSVGIGQISSEVPQNLSASRPQDRQFILSSKKLLLSDSGFYLCAWSVRSLENIQYFGAGTRLSVL.

This clone was seen a handful of times. The chain combines TRBV7-2 with TRBJ2-3, with TRBD1 matching over 12 bases. The CDR3 consists of 18 residues. With 7 bases clipped from V and 0 bases from J, the junction kept 11 bases outside the gene matches. Germline values: CDR1 SGHTA, CDR2 FQGNSA. The CDR3 sequence is CASITSRGQGASTDTQYF. Here the CDR3 DNA reads TGTGCCAGCATTACCTCACGGGGACAGGGGGCGAGCACAGATACGCAGTATTTT.

This clone has only a few counts. V is TRBV7-8 and J is TRBJ1-2; 9 bases match TRBD1. Per the germline V gene, CDR1 is SGHVS and CDR2 is FQNEAQ. Germline trimming cut 5 bases from V and 7 bases from J; bases unmatched to any gene: 8. The CDR3 is 14 residues long. The CDR3 DNA is TGTGCCAGCAGCCCAGAGGGACAGGGACGTGGCTACACCTTC. This codes for CASSPEGQGRGYTF.